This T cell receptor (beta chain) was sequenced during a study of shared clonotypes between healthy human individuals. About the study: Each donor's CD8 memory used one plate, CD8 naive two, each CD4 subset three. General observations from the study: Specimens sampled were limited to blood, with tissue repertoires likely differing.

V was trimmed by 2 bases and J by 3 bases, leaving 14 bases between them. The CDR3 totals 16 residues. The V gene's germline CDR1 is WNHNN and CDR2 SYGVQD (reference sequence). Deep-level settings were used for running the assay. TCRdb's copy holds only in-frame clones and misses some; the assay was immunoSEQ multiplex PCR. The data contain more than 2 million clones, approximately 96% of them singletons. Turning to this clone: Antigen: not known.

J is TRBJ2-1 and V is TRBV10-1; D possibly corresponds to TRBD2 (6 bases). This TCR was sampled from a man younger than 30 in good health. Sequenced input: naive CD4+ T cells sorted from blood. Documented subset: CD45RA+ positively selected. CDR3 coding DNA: TGCGCCAGCAGTGAGCACGTGGGAGCGGGCTACAATGAGCAGTTCTTC. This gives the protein CASSEHVGAGYNEQFF.